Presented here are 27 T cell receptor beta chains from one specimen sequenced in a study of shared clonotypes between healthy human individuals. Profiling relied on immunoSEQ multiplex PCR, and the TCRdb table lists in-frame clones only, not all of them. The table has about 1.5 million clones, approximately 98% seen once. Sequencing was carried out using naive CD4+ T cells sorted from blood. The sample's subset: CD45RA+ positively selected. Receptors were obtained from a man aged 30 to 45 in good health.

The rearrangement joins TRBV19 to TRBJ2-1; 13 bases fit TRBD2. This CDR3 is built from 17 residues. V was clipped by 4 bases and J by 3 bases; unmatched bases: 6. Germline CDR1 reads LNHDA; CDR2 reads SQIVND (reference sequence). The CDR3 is CASSTRLAGGFYNEQFF. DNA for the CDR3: TGTGCCAGTAGTACCCGACTAGCGGGAGGTTTCTACAATGAGCAGTTCTTC.

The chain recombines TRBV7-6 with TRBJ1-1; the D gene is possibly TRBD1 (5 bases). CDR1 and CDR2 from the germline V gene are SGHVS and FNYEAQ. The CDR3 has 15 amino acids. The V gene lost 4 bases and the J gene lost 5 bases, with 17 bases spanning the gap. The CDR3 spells CASSSSTGARTEAFF. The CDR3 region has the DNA TGTGCCAGCAGCTCCTCTACAGGTGCTCGGACTGAAGCTTTCTTT.

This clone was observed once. CDR3 DNA: TGCAGCGCTGACGGCCAGGGGGCTGAGACCCAGTACTTC. Its protein product is CSADGQGAETQYF. The rearrangement uses TRBV29-1 and TRBJ2-5; 8 bases match TRBD1. The CDR3 extends over 13 amino acids. Trimming at V came to 7 bases and at J to 5 bases, leaving 9 bases not matched to a gene. The germline gives CDR1 SQVTM, CDR2 ANQGSEA. The full variable domain, completed using reference TRBV29-1 and TRBJ2-5, is SAVISQKPSRDICQRGTSLTIQCQVDSQVTMMFWYRQQPGQSLTLIATANQGSEATYESGFVIDKFPISRPNLTFSTLTVSNMSPEDSSIYLCSADGQGAETQYFGPGTRLLVL.

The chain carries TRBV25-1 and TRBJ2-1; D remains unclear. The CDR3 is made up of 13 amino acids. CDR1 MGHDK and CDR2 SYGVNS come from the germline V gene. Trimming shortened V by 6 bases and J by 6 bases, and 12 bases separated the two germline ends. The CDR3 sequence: CASRSVWGNEQFF. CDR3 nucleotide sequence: TGTGCCAGCAGATCAGTATGGGGCAATGAGCAGTTCTTC.

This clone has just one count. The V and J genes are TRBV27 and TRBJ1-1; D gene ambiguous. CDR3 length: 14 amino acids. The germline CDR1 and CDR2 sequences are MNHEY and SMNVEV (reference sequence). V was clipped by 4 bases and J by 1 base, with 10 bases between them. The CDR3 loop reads CASSWRAKNTEAFF. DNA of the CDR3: TGTGCCAGCAGTTGGCGGGCGAAGAACACTGAAGCTTTCTTT.

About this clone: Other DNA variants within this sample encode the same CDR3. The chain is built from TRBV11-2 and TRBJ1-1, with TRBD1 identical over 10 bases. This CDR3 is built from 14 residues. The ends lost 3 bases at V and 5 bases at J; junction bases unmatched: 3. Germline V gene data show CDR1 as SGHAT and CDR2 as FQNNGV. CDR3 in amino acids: CASSLDRGRTEAFF. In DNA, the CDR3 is TGTGCCAGCAGCTTGGACAGGGGGAGGACTGAAGCTTTCTTT.

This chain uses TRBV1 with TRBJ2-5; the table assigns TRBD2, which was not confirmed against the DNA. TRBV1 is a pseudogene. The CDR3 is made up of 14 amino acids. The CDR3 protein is CTSCRLATQETQYF. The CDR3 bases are TGCACCAGCTGCCGGTTAGCGACACAAGAGACCCAGTACTTC.

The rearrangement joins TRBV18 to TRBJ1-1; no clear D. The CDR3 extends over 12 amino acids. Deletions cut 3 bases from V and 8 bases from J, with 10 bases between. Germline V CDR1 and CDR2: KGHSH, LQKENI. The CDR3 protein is CASSPIDREAFF. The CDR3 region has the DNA TGTGCCAGCTCACCGATCGATAGAGAAGCTTTCTTT.

The chain's CDR3 is CASSVDGRVVSGANVLTF. DNA for the CDR3: TGTGCCAGCAGCGTAGACGGGAGGGTCGTCTCTGGGGCCAACGTCCTGACTTTC. The J gene is TRBJ2-6, the V gene TRBV9; 8 nucleotides line up with TRBD2. Germline-derived CDR1 and CDR2 are SGDLS and YYNGEE. The V and J ends lost 0 bases and 0 bases, in that order; junction bases with no gene match: 5. CDR3 length: 18 residues.

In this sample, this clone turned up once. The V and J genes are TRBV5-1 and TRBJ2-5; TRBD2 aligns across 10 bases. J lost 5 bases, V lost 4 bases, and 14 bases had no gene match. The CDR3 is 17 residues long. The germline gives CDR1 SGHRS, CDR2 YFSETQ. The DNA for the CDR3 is TGCGCCAGCAGCCCCCCGGGGCTAGCGGGAGTAGGTGAGACCCAGTACTTC. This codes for CASSPPGLAGVGETQYF.

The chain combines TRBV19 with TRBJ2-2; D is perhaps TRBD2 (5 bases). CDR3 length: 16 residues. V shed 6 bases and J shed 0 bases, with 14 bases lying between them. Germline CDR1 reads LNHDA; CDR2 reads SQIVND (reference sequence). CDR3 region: CASSPNGIANTGELFF. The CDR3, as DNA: TGTGCCAGTAGCCCAAACGGGATTGCGAACACCGGGGAGCTGTTTTTT.

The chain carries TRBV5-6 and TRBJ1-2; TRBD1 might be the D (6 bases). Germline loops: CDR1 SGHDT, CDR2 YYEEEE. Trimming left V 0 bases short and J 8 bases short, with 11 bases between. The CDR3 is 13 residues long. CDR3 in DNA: TGTGCCAGCAGCTTGGACAGGGAGAACGGCTACACCTTC. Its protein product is CASSLDRENGYTF.

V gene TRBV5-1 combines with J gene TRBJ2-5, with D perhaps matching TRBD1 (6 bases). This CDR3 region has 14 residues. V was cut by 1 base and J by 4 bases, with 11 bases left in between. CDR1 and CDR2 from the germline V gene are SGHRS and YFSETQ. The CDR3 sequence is CASSLLGHSETQYF. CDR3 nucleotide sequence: TGCGCCAGCAGCTTGCTGGGACACTCAGAGACCCAGTACTTC.

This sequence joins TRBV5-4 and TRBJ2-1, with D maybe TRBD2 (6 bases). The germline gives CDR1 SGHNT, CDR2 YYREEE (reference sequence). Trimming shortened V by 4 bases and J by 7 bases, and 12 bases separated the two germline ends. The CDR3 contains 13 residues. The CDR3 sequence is CASSVPGENEQFF. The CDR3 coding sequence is TGTGCCAGCAGCGTTCCGGGGGAGAATGAGCAGTTCTTC.

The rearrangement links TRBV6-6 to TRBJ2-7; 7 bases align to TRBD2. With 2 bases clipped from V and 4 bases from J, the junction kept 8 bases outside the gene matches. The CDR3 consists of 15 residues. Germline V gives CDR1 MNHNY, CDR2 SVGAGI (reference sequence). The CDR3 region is CASSYEASGTYEQYF. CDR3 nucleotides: TGTGCCAGCAGTTACGAGGCTAGCGGAACTTACGAGCAGTACTTC.

The DNA for the CDR3 is TGCAGTGAACCCCTTAGCGATGAGCAGTTCTTC. As protein: CSEPLSDEQFF. The V call is TRBV20-1, the J call TRBJ2-1; TRBD2 might be the D (5 bases). V lost 7 bases and J 8 bases, leaving 12 bases between the germline ends. The CDR3 is 11 residues long. Germline lookup yields CDR1 DFQATT and CDR2 SNEGSKA (reference sequence).

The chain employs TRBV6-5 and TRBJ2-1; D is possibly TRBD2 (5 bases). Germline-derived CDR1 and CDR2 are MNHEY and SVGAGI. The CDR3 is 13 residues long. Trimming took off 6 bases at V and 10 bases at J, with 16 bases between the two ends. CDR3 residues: CASRGLYSGEQFF. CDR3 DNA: TGTGCCAGCAGAGGACTCTATTCGGGGGAGCAGTTCTTC.

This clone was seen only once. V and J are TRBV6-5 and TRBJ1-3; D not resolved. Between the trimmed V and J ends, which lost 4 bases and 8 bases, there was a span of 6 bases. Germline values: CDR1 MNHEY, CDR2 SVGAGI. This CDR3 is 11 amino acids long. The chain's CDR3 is CASSSVDTIYF. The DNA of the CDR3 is TGTGCCAGCAGTTCCGTTGACACCATATATTTT.

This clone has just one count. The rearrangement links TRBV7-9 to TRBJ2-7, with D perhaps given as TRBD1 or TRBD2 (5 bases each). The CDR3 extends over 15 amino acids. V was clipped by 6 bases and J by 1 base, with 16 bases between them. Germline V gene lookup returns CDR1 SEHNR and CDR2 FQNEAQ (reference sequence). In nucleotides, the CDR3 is TGTGCCAGCAGGAGGCTGGGGGAGAAATCCTACGAGCAGTACTTC. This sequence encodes CASRRLGEKSYEQYF.

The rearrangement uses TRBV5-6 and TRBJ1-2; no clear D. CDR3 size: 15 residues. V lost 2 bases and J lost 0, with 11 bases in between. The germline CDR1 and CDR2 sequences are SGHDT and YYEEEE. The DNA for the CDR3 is TGTGCCAGCAGCTTCGGTACCCGAGCTAACTATGGCTACACCTTC. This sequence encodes CASSFGTRANYGYTF.

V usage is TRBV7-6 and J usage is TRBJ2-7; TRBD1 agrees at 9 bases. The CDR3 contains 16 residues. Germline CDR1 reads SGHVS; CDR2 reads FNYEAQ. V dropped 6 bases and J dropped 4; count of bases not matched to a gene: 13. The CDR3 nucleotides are TGTGCCAGCAGTTATGGACAGGGGCCAAGCAGATACGAGCAGTACTTC. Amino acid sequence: CASSYGQGPSRYEQYF.

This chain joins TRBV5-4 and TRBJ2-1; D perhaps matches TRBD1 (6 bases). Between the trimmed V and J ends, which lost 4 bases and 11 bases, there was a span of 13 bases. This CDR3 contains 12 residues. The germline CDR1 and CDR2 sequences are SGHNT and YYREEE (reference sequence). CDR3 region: CASSLTGRKQFF. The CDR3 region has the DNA TGTGCCAGCAGCCTTACAGGGCGAAAGCAGTTCTTC.

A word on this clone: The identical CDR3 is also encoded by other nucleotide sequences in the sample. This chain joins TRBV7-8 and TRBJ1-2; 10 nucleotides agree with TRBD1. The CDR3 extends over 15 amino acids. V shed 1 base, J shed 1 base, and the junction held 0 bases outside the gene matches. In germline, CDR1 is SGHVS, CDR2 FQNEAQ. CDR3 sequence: CASSLGDRGNYGYTF. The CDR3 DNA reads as TGTGCCAGCAGCTTAGGGGACAGGGGTAACTATGGCTACACCTTC.

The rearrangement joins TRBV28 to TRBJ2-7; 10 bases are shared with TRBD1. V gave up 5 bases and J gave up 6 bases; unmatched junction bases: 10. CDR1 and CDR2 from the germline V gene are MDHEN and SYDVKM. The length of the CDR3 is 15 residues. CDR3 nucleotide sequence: TGTGCCAGCAGTGGTGGGGACAGGGGTCCCTCCGAGCAGTACTTC. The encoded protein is CASSGGDRGPSEQYF.

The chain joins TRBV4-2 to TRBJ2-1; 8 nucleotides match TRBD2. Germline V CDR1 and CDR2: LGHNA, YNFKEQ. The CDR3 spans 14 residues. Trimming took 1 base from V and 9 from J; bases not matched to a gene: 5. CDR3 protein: CASSQGRTSFEQFF. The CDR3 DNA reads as TGTGCCAGCAGCCAAGGGAGGACTAGCTTTGAGCAGTTCTTC.

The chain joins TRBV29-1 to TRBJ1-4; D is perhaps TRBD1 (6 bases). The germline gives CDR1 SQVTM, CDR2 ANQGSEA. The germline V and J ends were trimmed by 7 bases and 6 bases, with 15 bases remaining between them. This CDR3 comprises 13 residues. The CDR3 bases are TGCAGCGCCCAAGGGGGGGTCGATGAAAAACTGTTTTTT. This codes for CSAQGGVDEKLFF.

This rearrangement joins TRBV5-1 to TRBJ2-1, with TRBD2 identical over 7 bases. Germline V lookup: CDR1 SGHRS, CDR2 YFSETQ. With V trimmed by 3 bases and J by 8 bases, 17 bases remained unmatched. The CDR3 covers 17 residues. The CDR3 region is CASSSGIPGLTTDEQFF. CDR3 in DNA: TGCGCCAGCAGCTCGGGGATACCGGGACTAACTACCGATGAGCAGTTCTTC.